This paragraph covers one T cell receptor (beta chain) sequence. This clone was recorded once. Which antigen it targets is not known. One base away there is no much larger clone; base qualities are not given. At the DNA level, this CDR3 is encoded by other sequences in the same sample as well. This sample was taken from a study of blood T cell repertoires in COVID-19 (dated by TCRdb to the early 2020s). Background for the entire study: Samples from collaborators originated in the United States, Italy and Spain and spanned both the acute and convalescent phases of COVID-19. The sample metadata nearly always contained a de-identified subject ID, COVID-19 status, age in years and sex. The dataset comprised deeply sampled blood TCRbeta repertoires from subjects exposed to, actively infected with, or recovered from COVID-19. The repertoires were released in a freely available public database intended as a resource for research on the immune response to SARS-CoV-2. The prospective study material was composed of cDNA or gDNA derived from T cells, B-cell-depleted T cells, or PBMCs. Samples were obtained from the ongoing ImmuneRACE study (first 160 participants) and from roughly 1,300 subjects provided by 6 global collaborators. HLA class I and class II types, where available, came from metadata supplied by the sample provider rather than from assay-based typing.

The CDR3 spans 15 residues, from the cysteine through the phenylalanine. CDR3 DNA only is kept here, 45 bases in frame from base 1. The germline V gene supplies CDR1 MNHEY and CDR2 SVGAGI. Trimming takes 2 bases from V and 0 bases from J, and the germline ends sit 8 bases apart. The immunoSEQ Assay, a bias-controlled multiplex PCR, was used to amplify TCRbeta CDR3 regions from genomic DNA. The study's own analysis went as follows. Within the assay, amplification of reference gene primers was used to estimate how many nucleated cells each sample contained. Sequence reads were collapsed and filtered to measure the absolute abundance of every unique TCRbeta CDR3 rearrangement. Productive Simpson clonality was computed per sample as the square root of Simpson's diversity index over productive rearrangements. TCRdb provides this immuneACCESS table in a form limited to in-frame rearrangements. Some clones are lacking; in checked studies, under half of them reflect an unresolved V gene, and why the rest are absent is not known. V and J calls and clone size are those listed in that table; D and trimming were worked out from the DNA. Present in this sample are under 65,000 clones, roughly 91% of which were seen just once. Of the sample, roughly 8.6% is held by the ten largest clones.

The collaborating institutions used their own protocols to collect whole blood in K2EDTA tubes. For TCRbeta analysis, collaborators shipped samples as frozen whole blood, isolated PBMCs, or DNA extracted from either of those sample types. Overall study results and their limits: The quantity of clinical and demographic metadata differed by source and by participant and was supplied without curation.

The sample was peripheral blood. This clonotype originated in a human donor in a cohort sampled during active COVID-19. The chain is encoded by TRBV6-5 joined to TRBJ1-3; TRBD1 might be the D gene, on 6 matching bases. The CDR3 is CASSYSRGSGNTIYF. The DNA sequence is TGTGCCAGCAGTTACAGCAGGGGCTCTGGAAACACCATATATTTT.